This entry features one T cell receptor beta chain sequence. Its specificity is unknown. This specimen belongs to a study of OX40 agonist ivuxolimab in advanced cancers. General study results and limits: CD4+ and CD8+ blood T cells expanded clonally by week 6 at 0.1 to 3.0 mg/kg. Relative to CD4+, CD8+ T cells held more expanded clones on average.

Data came from immunoSEQ multiplex PCR; TCRdb stores just in-frame clones and leaves some out. In the table there are about 51,000 clones, roughly 80% of which are singletons. Trimming removed 8 bases from V and 6 bases from J; junction bases left unmatched: 7. Germline CDR1 reads KGHSH; CDR2 reads LQKENI. The length of the CDR3 is 14 residues. Material: CD4+ or CD8+ T cells sorted from blood, obtained in a trial of the OX40 agonist ivuxolimab. The gene calls are TRBV18 and TRBJ2-3, with 11 bases aligning to TRBD2. The source is an adult with an advanced solid tumor such as melanoma, head and neck, liver or kidney cancer. In DNA form, the CDR3 reads TGTGCCAGCGCTAGCGGGAGGTCCAGGGATACGCAGTATTTT. This sequence encodes CASASGRSRDTQYF.